This T cell receptor beta chain was sequenced during a study of CD8+CD57+ T cells in acquired aplastic anemia. In the study overall: Sorted CD4+ and CD8+ cell DNA averaged approximately 3 ug. Researchers reported that healthy donors averaged about 11 million reads for CD4+ cells.

For this clonotype: This is likely a read error, given that the CDR3 carries no conserved phenylalanine or tryptophan at its end.

Trimming took 5 bases from V and 2 from J, leaving 12 bases between them. Per germline, CDR1 SEHNR and CDR2 FQNEAQ (reference sequence). This CDR3 is 15 amino acids long. Profiling that covered TCR beta VDJ and CDR3 relied on genomic DNA as its template. TCRdb fed the reads into MiXCR, producing one record per CDR3 protein. The sample contains around 230,000 distinct CDR3 sequences, over 60% of which appear only once. Sequenced: sorted CD4+, CD8+, or CD8+CD57+ T cells (not recorded which) from PBMCs. This TCR came from a human donor in good health. This chain links TRBV7-9 with TRBJ2-2, with D perhaps TRBD1 or TRBD2 (5 bases each). CDR3 loop: CASSLGGGNTGELFL. The CDR3 DNA follows: TGTGCCAGCAGCCTTGGTGGGGGAAACACCGGGGAGCTGTTTCTT.